The following is a T cell receptor beta chain sequence with its context. Its target is unknown. Next came a second PCR, run for about 7 to 11 cycles, which used a sample-barcoded 5' primer along with a J-beta primer mix. MiXCR, run by TCRdb on the 5' RACE reads, gives a single entry per CDR3 protein. This table holds hundreds of thousands of distinct CDR3 sequences, roughly 43% found once. Germline V gives CDR1 SGHRS, CDR2 YFSETQ. There are 15 residues in the CDR3. With 0 bases clipped from V and 6 bases from J, the junction kept 3 bases outside the gene matches. The sample belongs to a study of blood T cells in healthy people across ages. Study results and limitations: Among T cells, TCR beta diversity per million cells dropped roughly linearly as age rose.

The donors, aged about 6 to 95, were healthy Caucasians from Russia. Samples each had at least 6 micrograms of total RNA extracted. V and J are TRBV5-1 and TRBJ2-2, with 9 nucleotides matching TRBD1. Sample: blood. The sequence was collected from a woman aged 60-75 years in good health. CDR3 sequence (DNA): TGCGCCAGCAGCTTGGAGGGACAGGGCCCCGGGGAGCTGTTTTTT. This codes for CASSLEGQGPGELFF.